Below, 4 T cell receptor beta chains from the same sample are listed, as sequenced in a study of T cells after yellow fever vaccination. TCRdb ran MiXCR on the 5' RACE reads and lists one entry per CDR3 protein. The profile shows nearly 350,000 distinct CDR3 sequences, approximately 8% of them singletons. Sequencing used PBMCs, obtained roughly 45 days after the first yellow fever vaccination. Receptors originate from a man younger than 35 who received the YFV17D yellow fever vaccine.

This clonotype was seen at least ten times. V usage is TRBV12-3 or TRBV12-4 and J usage is TRBJ2-5, with TRBD1 matching over 7 bases. V was clipped by 5 bases and J by 3 bases; unmatched bases: 3. CDR3 size: 13 residues. CDR3 residues: CASSRDRKETQYF. The DNA for the CDR3 is TGTGCCAGCAGTAGGGACAGAAAAGAGACCCAGTACTTC.

The rearrangement uses TRBV20-1 and TRBJ2-7; 9 bases fit TRBD1. V lost 2 bases and J lost 3; bases outside the gene matches: 17. This CDR3 comprises 18 residues. Germline lookup yields CDR1 DFQATT and CDR2 SNEGSKA (reference sequence). The CDR3 here is CSARRNPKTGGGFYEQYF. CDR3 DNA sequence: TGCAGTGCTAGACGAAATCCTAAGACAGGGGGGGGATTCTACGAGCAGTACTTC.

A few counts support this clonotype. The CDR3 nucleotides read TGCGCCAGCAGCCAACGCAGCCAAGAGACCCAGTACTTC. This sequence encodes CASSQRSQETQYF. The chain couples TRBV4-3 to TRBJ2-5; no reliable D call. The CDR3 extends over 13 amino acids. Germline CDR1 is LGHNA and CDR2 is YSLEER. V was trimmed by 2 bases and J by 1 base, leaving 5 bases between them.

This clonotype turned up a few times. The J gene is TRBJ2-2, the V gene TRBV6-1; possible D gene TRBD1, 6 bases. The CDR3 is 14 residues long. The germline CDR1 and CDR2 sequences are MNHNS and SASEGT. V was clipped by 6 bases and J by 7 bases, with 15 bases between them. DNA for the CDR3: TGTGCCAGCAGGGCAGGGGCCTTAAACGGGGAGCTGTTTTTT. This encodes CASRAGALNGELFF.